Sequencing of this TCR beta chain was carried out in a study of cytomegalovirus exposure and HLA in healthy donors. Use of 60 Vbeta and 13 Jbeta primers characterized the PCR. Generated by immunoSEQ multiplex PCR, the TCRdb table keeps only in-frame clones and is missing some. Of roughly 120,000 clones listed, approximately 78% were seen once; the top ten hold roughly 0.99%. Study-wide points: Equally common other TCR beta chains were less clonally expanded than HLA-associated ones, a later analysis found. Sequencing had likely introduced a cluster of highly shared sequence variants as an artifact.

On this clone itself: Antigen: not known.

Donors showed nominal health when sampled, although they likely had unrecorded immune exposures. Sequencing used PBMCs. The receptor was derived from a woman aged 25 to 45 in good health and CMV-seronegative.

In DNA, the CDR3 is TGTGCCAGCAGCCGTACCAGACTACAGGGGGACCAGTACTTC. Amino acids: CASSRTRLQGDQYF. V is TRBV7-2 and J is TRBJ2-5, with 8 nucleotides matching TRBD1. The CDR3 sequence is 14 residues long. Germline V gene sequence: CDR1 SGHTA, CDR2 FQGNSA. V dropped 5 bases and J dropped 10; count of bases not matched to a gene: 12.